In this sample, the clone carrying this TCR beta chain turned up many times. Its target is unknown. Other DNA sequences in the sample encode the same CDR3. The record originates from a study of CD8+ T cells in alopecia areata. Overall study findings and caveats: In scalp samples, resident alphabeta T cells of normal skin are also sequenced. Researchers report lesional scalp, most notably alopecia totalis/universalis, outstripped normal scalp in clonality. While tofacitinib was given, many expanded lesional clones persisted in scalp and blood.

The CDR3 has 14 amino acids. Germline loops: CDR1 MGHRA, CDR2 YSYEKL. V lost 1 base and J 1 base, leaving 7 bases between the germline ends. Indicated treatment: oral pan-JAK inhibitor, 5-10 mg twice daily. As the sequencing template, cDNA was produced by extracting RNA and reverse transcribing it. Profiled with immunoSEQ multiplex PCR; TCRdb holds only in-frame clones, not every one. This sample yields around 290,000 clones, of which roughly 64% are seen a single time; less than 2% belongs to the top ten. The chain uses TRBV4-1 and TRBJ1-1; D is undetermined. Sequenced here: CD4+ T cells sorted from blood, sampled at week 24, from a patient treated with tofacitinib. The origin of this receptor is a human donor with alopecia areata. The chain's CDR3 is CASSQAEKNTEAFF. DNA for the CDR3: TGCGCCAGCAGCCAAGCTGAGAAGAACACTGAAGCTTTCTTT.